This passage covers 14 T cell receptor beta chains from one sample sequenced in a study of blood T cell repertoires in COVID-19 (dated by TCRdb to between 2020 and 2021). Library prep was done by the immunoSEQ multiplex PCR assay. TCRdb took over this immuneACCESS table, retaining in-frame rearrangements with V and J assigned. Such tables are incomplete; in checked studies, under half of the missing clones stem from an unresolved V gene, and the remainder is unexplained. This sample comprises some 200,000 clones, about 86% of them detected only once. In total, the top ten clones hold roughly 14% of the sample. The sequenced sample consisted of peripheral blood. These receptors came from a man aged 25-40 years with active or convalescent COVID-19.

The V and J genes are TRBV15 and TRBJ2-6, with D perhaps TRBD1 (5 bases). Germline assignment: CDR1 LNHNV and CDR2 YYDKDF (reference sequence). V lost 2 bases, J lost 0 bases, and 11 bases lay in between. The CDR3 is made up of 17 amino acids. The CDR3 DNA sequence: TGTGCCACCAGCAGACAACGACAGTTCTCTGGGGCCAACGTCCTGACTTTC. It translates to CATSRQRQFSGANVLTF.

The rearrangement uses TRBV9 and TRBJ1-6, with 12 bases aligning to TRBD1. The V gene's germline CDR1 is SGDLS and CDR2 YYNGEE. The CDR3 totals 15 residues. The junction had 4 bases not matched to a gene; V was cut back by 2 bases and J by 10 bases. CDR3 bases: TGTGCCAGCAGCGTGGGGACAGGGGGCAGCTCACCCCTCCACTTT. Translated: CASSVGTGGSSPLHF.

This clone was seen only once. The chain joins TRBV7-2 to TRBJ2-1, with 11 bases fitting TRBD2. Germline V lookup: CDR1 SGHTA, CDR2 FQGNSA. Losses at the gene ends were 5 bases for V and 7 bases for J; bases not matched to a gene: 7. This CDR3 is 15 amino acids long. The CDR3 protein is CASSDRLAGKNEQFF. CDR3 coding DNA: TGTGCCAGCAGCGATCGACTAGCGGGAAAGAATGAGCAGTTCTTC.

V usage is TRBV7-8 and J usage is TRBJ2-5; maybe TRBD2 (6 bases). V lost 3 bases and J lost 5, with 13 bases in between. Germline CDR1 and CDR2: SGHVS and FQNEAQ. This CDR3 spans 14 amino acids. The CDR3 nucleotides are TGTGCCAGCAGCTTTCTAACTAGCTCCGAGACCCAGTACTTC. The encoded protein is CASSFLTSSETQYF. Using reference TRBV7-8 and TRBJ2-5 for the parts outside the CDR3, the full variable domain is GAGVSQSPRYKVAKRGQDVALRCDPISGHVSLFWYQQALGQGPEFLTYFQNEAQLDKSGLPSDRFFAERPEGSVSTLKIQRTQQEDSAVYLCASSFLTSSETQYFGPGTRLLVL.

This chain connects TRBV9 to TRBJ2-3, with D possibly TRBD1 on 6 matching bases. Germline V gene lookup returns CDR1 SGDLS and CDR2 YYNGEE. This CDR3 contains 15 residues. Trimming removed 3 bases at V and 2 bases at J, with 13 bases between. The CDR3 DNA is TGTGCCAGCAGCGCGCAAACAGGGTTCACAGATACGCAGTATTTT. Its translation is CASSAQTGFTDTQYF.

The chain uses TRBV5-6 and TRBJ1-6; TRBD1 matches 9 bases. Germline assignment: CDR1 SGHDT and CDR2 YYEEEE. The CDR3 is 14 residues long. V dropped 4 bases and J dropped 7; count of bases not matched to a gene: 3. In DNA form, the CDR3 reads TGTGCCAGCAGCGCCGGGACAGGGAATTCACCCCTCCACTTT. Translated: CASSAGTGNSPLHF.

The V call is TRBV28, the J call TRBJ2-3; 10 bases map to TRBD1. The length of the CDR3 is 14 residues. The V gene end was trimmed by 3 bases and the J gene end by 6 bases; junction bases not matched to a gene: 3. CDR1 is MDHEN and CDR2 is SYDVKM in the germline V gene. In nucleotides, the CDR3 is TGTGCCAGCAGTTTCGACAGGGGGCCGGATACGCAGTATTTT. Translating it yields CASSFDRGPDTQYF. Filled out from reference TRBV28 and TRBJ2-3, the complete variable domain reads DVKVTQSSRYLVKRTGEKVFLECVQDMDHENMFWYRQDPGLGLRLIYFSYDVKMKEKGDIPEGYSVSREKKERFSLILESASTNQTSMYLCASSFDRGPDTQYFGPGTRLTVL.

V gene TRBV19 combines with J gene TRBJ1-1; a possible D gene is TRBD1 (5 bases). The ends were cut back, 5 bases at V and 1 base at J, with 11 bases in the middle. This CDR3 is 14 amino acids long. Looked up from germline, CDR1 is LNHDA and CDR2 is SQIVND (reference sequence). For the CDR3, the DNA is TGTGCCAGTAGTTTTCAGGGTACGAACACTGAAGCTTTCTTT. It translates to CASSFQGTNTEAFF.

The J gene is TRBJ2-7, the V gene TRBV4-1, with D perhaps TRBD2 (5 bases). The CDR3 consists of 14 residues. The V end was cut by 4 bases, the J end by 3 bases, with 13 bases between. Per germline, CDR1 MGHRA and CDR2 YSYEKL. As DNA, the CDR3 is TGCGCCAGCAGCCTCTCACCCGGGGTCTACGAGCAGTACGTC. Translated: CASSLSPGVYEQYV.

The gene calls are TRBV6-4 and TRBJ1-1; TRBD1 agrees at 7 bases. The CDR3 is 14 residues long. Germline assignment: CDR1 MRHNA and CDR2 SNTAGT. Losses at the gene ends were 2 bases for V and 4 bases for J; bases not matched to a gene: 4. Here the CDR3 DNA reads TGTGCCAGCAGTGACACCGACAGGGCCACTGAAGCTTTCTTT. It codes for CASSDTDRATEAFF.

This clone has only one observation. In DNA, the CDR3 is TGTGCCAGCAGCAAATACAAACCGGGACAGGGGGCGACTGGGGCCAACGTCCTGACTTTC. Protein product: CASSKYKPGQGATGANVLTF. The chain links TRBV27 to TRBJ2-6, with 12 bases aligning to TRBD1. CDR1 MNHEY and CDR2 SMNVEV come from the germline V gene (reference sequence). With 6 bases clipped from V and 2 bases from J, the junction kept 14 bases outside the gene matches. The CDR3 length is 20 residues.

This clone was detected a few times. This chain joins TRBV2 and TRBJ2-5, with a tentative D call TRBD2 (6 bases). The CDR3 contains 12 residues. Trimming took off 8 bases at V and 5 bases at J, with 12 bases between the two ends. From germline, CDR1 is SNHLY and CDR2 FYNNEI. CDR3 DNA sequence: TGTGCCAGCTCGGGCGGGGATGAGACCCAGTACTTC. Translated, it gives CASSGGDETQYF.

In DNA form, the CDR3 reads TGTGCCAGCAGTTTGGGACTAGCGGCGAGCACAGATACGCAGTATTTT. Amino acids: CASSLGLAASTDTQYF. The chain couples TRBV6-6 to TRBJ2-3; 11 nucleotides match TRBD2. There are 16 residues in the CDR3. V trimming: 4 bases; J trimming: 0 bases; junction bases outside the gene matches: 3. CDR1 and CDR2 (germline): MNHNY, SVGAGI (reference sequence).

The chain is built from TRBV2 and TRBJ2-5; D not certain. The CDR3 has 12 amino acids. The V gene's germline CDR1 is SNHLY and CDR2 FYNNEI. Trimming took off 4 bases at V and 2 bases at J, with 5 bases between the two ends. CDR3 sequence (DNA): TGTGCCAGCAGTGTCTCTCAAGAGACCCAGTACTTC. Translated: CASSVSQETQYF. Full variable domain (remainder filled in from reference TRBV2 and TRBJ2-5): EPEVTQTPSHQVTQMGQEVILRCVPISNHLYFYWYRQILGQKVEFLVSFYNNEISEKSEIFDDQFSVERPDGSNFTLKIRSTKLEDSAMYFCASSVSQETQYFGPGTRLLVL.